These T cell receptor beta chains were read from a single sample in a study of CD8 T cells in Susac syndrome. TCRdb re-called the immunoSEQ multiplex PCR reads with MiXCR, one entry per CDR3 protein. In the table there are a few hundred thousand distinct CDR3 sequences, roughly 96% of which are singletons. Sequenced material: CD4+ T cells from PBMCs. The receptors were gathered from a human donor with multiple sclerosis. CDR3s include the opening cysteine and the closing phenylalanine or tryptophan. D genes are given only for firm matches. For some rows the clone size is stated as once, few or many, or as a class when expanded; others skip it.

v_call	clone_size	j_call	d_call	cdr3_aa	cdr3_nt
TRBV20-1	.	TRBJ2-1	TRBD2	CSASREGRLHEQFF	TGCAGTGCTAGTAGGGAGGGCCGGCTCCATGAGCAGTTCTTC
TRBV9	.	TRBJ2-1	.	CASSVGGNSHEQFF	TGTGCCAGCAGCGTCGGCGGGAATAGCCATGAGCAGTTCTTC
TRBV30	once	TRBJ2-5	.	CAWSVNSGDQETQYF	TGTGCCTGGAGTGTAAACTCAGGGGATCAAGAGACCCAGTACTTC
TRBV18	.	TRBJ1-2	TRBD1	CASSLTQGAIYGYTF	TGTGCCAGCTCACTAACACAGGGGGCCATCTATGGCTACACCTTC
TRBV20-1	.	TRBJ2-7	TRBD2	CSARTSGGAYEQYF	TGCAGTGCTAGAACTAGCGGGGGGGCCTACGAGCAGTACTTC
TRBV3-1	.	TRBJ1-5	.	CASSQGVRGPSIF	.
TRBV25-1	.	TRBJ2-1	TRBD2	CASSERTSSEQFF	TGTGCCAGCAGTGAACGGACTAGCAGTGAGCAGTTCTTC
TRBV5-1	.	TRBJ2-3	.	CASSLQGRTDTQYF	TGCGCCAGCAGTCTACAGGGACGCACAGATACGCAGTATTTT
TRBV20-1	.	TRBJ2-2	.	CSARDIVGGSNTGELFF	TGCAGTGCTAGAGATATTGTCGGGGGATCGAACACCGGGGAGCTGTTTTTT
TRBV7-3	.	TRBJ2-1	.	CASSLTSHNEQFF	TGTGCCAGCAGCCTGACTAGTCACAATGAGCAGTTCTTC
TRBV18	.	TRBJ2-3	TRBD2	CASSPMAGDTDTQYF	TGTGCCAGCTCACCAATGGCGGGGGACACAGATACGCAGTATTTT
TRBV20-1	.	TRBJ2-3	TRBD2	CSAVISGGPTDTQYF	TGCAGTGCTGTCATTAGCGGGGGGCCTACAGATACGCAGTATTTT
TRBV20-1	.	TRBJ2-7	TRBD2	CSARPSGTYEQYF	TGCAGTGCTAGACCTAGCGGGACCTACGAGCAGTACTTC
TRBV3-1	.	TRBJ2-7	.	CASSQDRNRYEQYF	TGTGCCAGCAGCCAAGACCGGAACCGCTACGAGCAGTACTTC
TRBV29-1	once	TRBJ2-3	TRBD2	CSVEGTSGATSTDTQYF	TGCAGCGTTGAAGGGACTAGCGGGGCCACTAGCACAGATACGCAGTATTTT
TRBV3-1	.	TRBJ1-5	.	CASSQDLGDQPQHF	TGTGCCAGCAGCCAAGATCTTGGGGATCAGCCCCAGCATTTT
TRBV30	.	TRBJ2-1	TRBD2	CAWRGSGGNNEQFF	TGTGCCTGGAGAGGAAGCGGGGGGAACAATGAGCAGTTCTTC
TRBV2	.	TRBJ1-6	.	CASSMTERNSPLHF	TGTGCCAGCAGTATGACGGAGCGTAATTCACCCCTCCACTTT
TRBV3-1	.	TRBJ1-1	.	CASSRRTATEAFF	TGTGCCAGCAGCCGCCGGACAGCCACTGAAGCTTTCTTT
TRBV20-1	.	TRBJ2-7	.	CSARNWGVGYEQYF	TGCAGTGCTAGAAACTGGGGCGTGGGGTACGAGCAGTACTTC
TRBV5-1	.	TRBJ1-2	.	CASSLDRDGYTF	TGCGCCAGCAGCTTGGACAGGGACGGCTACACCTTC
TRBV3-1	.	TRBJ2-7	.	CASSQTFRAYEQYF	TGTGCCAGCAGCCAGACATTTCGTGCCTACGAGCAGTACTTC
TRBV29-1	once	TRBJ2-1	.	CSVEGPGLYEQFF	TGCAGCGTTGAAGGGCCTGGGCTCTATGAGCAGTTCTTC
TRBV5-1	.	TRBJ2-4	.	CASSPGTDKNIQYF	TGCGCCAGCAGCCCTGGGACCGACAAAAACATTCAGTACTTC
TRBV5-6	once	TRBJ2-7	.	CASSVARISEQYF	TGTGCCAGCAGCGTGGCTAGAATCTCCGAGCAGTACTTC
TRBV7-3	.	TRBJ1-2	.	CASTLGIHSGGYTF	TGTGCCAGCACCTTAGGAATTCATTCGGGTGGCTACACCTTC
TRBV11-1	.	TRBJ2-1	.	CASSFGGAYNEQFF	TGTGCCAGCAGCTTTGGTGGCGCCTACAATGAGCAGTTCTTC
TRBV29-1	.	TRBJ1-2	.	CSVGAGNYGYTF	TGCAGCGTTGGGGCAGGGAACTATGGCTACACCTTC
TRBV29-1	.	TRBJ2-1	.	CSVASSTYNEQFF	TGCAGCGTTGCATCGAGTACCTACAATGAGCAGTTCTTC
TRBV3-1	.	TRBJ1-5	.	CASSQAVRSLNQPQHF	TGTGCCAGCAGCCAAGCGGTCCGCAGCCTCAATCAGCCCCAGCATTTT
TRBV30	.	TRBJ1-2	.	CACRQENYGYTF	TGTGCCTGTCGACAGGAAAACTATGGCTACACCTTC
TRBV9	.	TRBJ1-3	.	CASSVAGAVGNTIYF	TGTGCCAGCAGCGTAGCAGGGGCGGTTGGAAACACCATATATTTT
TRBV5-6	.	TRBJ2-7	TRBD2	CASSFGLAGVYEQYF	TGTGCCAGCAGCTTTGGACTAGCGGGAGTCTACGAGCAGTACTTC
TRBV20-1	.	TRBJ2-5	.	CSARRPGQPLSGQYF	TGCAGTGCTAGGAGGCCGGGACAACCTTTGAGTGGGCAGTACTTC
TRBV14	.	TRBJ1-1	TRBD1	CASSQEWIGQGKAFF	TGTGCCAGCAGCCAAGAATGGATTGGACAGGGGAAAGCTTTCTTT
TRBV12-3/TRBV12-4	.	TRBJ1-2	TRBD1	CASSFRQGAVNYGYTF	TGTGCCAGCAGTTTTCGGCAGGGGGCTGTAAACTATGGCTACACCTTC
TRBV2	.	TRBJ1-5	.	CASSEAPGSAQPQHF	TGTGCCAGCAGTGAAGCTCCTGGATCCGCTCAGCCCCAGCATTTT
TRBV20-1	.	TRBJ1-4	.	CSARAIKQGPEKLFF	TGCAGTGCTAGAGCCATAAAGCAGGGACCGGAAAAACTGTTTTTT
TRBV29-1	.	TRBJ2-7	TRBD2	CSVGPTSATTYEQYF	TGCAGCGTTGGCCCGACTAGCGCGACCACCTACGAGCAGTACTTC
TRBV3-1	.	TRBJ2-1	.	CASGLSGSSYNEQFF	TGTGCCAGCGGCCTTTCGGGGAGCTCCTACAATGAGCAGTTCTTC
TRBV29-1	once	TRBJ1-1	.	CSVDGSSTEAFF	TGCAGCGTTGACGGGTCGAGCACTGAAGCTTTCTTT
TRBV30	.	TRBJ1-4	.	CAWDGTKNEKLFF	TGTGCCTGGGACGGGACGAAGAATGAAAAACTGTTTTTT
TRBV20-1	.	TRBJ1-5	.	CSASIGTTGPGDQPQHF	TGCAGTGCTAGCATAGGAACCACAGGACCTGGGGATCAGCCCCAGCATTTT
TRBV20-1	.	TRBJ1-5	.	CSASTGDNQPQHF	TGCAGTGCTAGTACAGGCGACAATCAGCCCCAGCATTTT
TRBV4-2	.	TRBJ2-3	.	CASSQQVADTQYF	TGTGCCAGCAGCCAACAAGTCGCAGATACGCAGTATTTT
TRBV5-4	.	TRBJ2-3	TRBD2	CASSRGPSGGSTDTQYF	TGTGCCAGCAGCCGTGGCCCCTCCGGGGGGAGCACAGATACGCAGTATTTT